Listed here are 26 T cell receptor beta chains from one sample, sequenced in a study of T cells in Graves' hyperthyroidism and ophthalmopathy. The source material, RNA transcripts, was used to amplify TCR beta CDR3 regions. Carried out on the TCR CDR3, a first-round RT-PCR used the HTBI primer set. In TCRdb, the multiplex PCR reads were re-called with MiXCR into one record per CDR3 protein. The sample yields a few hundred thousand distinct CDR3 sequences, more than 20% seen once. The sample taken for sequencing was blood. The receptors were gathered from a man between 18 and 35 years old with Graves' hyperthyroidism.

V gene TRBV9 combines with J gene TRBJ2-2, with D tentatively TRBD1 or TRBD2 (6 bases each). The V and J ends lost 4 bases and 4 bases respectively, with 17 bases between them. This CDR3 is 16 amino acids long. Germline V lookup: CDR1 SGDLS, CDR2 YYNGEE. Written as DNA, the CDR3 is TGTGCCAGCAGCCCTTATGGGGGGCTGGGCACCGGGGAGCTGTTTTTT. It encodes CASSPYGGLGTGELFF.

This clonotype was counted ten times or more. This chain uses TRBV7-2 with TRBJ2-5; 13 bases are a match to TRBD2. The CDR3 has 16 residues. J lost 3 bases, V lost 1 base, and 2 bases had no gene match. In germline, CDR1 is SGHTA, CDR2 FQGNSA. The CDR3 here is CASSLGTSGGEETQYF. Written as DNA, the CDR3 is TGTGCCAGCAGCTTAGGGACTAGCGGGGGCGAAGAGACCCAGTACTTC.

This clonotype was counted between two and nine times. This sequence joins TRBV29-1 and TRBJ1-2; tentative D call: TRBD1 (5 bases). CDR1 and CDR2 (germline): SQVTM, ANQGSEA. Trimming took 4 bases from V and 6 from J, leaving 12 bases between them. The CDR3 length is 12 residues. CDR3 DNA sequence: TGCAGCGTTGGGTGGGGCCCAAATGGCTACACCTTC. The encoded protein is CSVGWGPNGYTF.

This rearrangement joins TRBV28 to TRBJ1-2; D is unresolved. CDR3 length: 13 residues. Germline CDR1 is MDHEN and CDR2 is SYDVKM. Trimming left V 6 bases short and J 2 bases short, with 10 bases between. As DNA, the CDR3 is TGTGCCAGCAGCCAACAGAGGAACTATGGCTACACCTTC. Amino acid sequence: CASSQQRNYGYTF.

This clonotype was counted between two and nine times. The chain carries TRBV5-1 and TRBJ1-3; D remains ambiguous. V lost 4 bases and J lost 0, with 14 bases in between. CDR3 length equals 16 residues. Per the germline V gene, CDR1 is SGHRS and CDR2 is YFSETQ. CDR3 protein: CASSPEGARSGNTIYF. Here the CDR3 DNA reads TGCGCCAGCAGCCCGGAAGGTGCGCGCTCTGGAAACACCATATATTTT.

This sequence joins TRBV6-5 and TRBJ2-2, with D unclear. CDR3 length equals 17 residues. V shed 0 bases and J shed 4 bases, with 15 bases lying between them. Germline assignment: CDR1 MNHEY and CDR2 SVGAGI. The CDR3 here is CASSYSIGSAPTGELFF. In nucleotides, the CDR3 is TGTGCCAGCAGTTACTCGATTGGGTCTGCTCCCACCGGGGAGCTGTTTTTT.

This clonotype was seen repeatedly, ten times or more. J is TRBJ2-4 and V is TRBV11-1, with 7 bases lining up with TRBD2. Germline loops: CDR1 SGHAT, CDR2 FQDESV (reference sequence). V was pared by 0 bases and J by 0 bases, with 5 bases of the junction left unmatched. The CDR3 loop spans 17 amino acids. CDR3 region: CASSLASSGIAKNIQYF. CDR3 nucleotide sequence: TGTGCCAGCAGCTTAGCGTCAAGCGGGATAGCCAAAAACATTCAGTACTTC.

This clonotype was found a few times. CDR3 region: CASSYSTVQGGDYGYTF. The CDR3 region has the DNA TGTGCCAGCAGTTACTCGACGGTCCAAGGGGGCGACTATGGCTACACCTTC. J is TRBJ1-2 and V is TRBV6-5; 7 bases are a match to TRBD1. The V segment lost 0 bases and the J segment 3 bases; nucleotides outside the gene matches: 10. Germline values: CDR1 MNHEY, CDR2 SVGAGI. This CDR3 comprises 17 residues.

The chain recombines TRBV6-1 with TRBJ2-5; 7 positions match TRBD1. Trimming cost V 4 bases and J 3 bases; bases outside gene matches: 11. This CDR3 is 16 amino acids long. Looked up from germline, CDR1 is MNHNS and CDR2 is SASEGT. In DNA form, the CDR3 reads TGTGCCAGCAGTGGTTCCACCGGGACAGCGGAAGAGACCCAGTACTTC. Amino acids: CASSGSTGTAEETQYF.

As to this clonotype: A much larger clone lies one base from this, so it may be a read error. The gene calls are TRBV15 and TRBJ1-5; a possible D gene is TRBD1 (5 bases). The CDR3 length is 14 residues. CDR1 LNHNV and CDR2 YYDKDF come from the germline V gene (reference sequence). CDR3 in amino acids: CATGRPGLGQPQHF. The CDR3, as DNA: TGTGCCACCGGCAGGCCGGGACTCGGGCAGCCCCAGCATTTT.

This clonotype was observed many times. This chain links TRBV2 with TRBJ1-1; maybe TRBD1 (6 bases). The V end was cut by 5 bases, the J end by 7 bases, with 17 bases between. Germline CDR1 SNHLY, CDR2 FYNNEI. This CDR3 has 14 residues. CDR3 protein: CASSREQGEGEAFF. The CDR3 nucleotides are TGTGCCAGCAGTAGGGAACAGGGAGAGGGTGAAGCTTTCTTT.

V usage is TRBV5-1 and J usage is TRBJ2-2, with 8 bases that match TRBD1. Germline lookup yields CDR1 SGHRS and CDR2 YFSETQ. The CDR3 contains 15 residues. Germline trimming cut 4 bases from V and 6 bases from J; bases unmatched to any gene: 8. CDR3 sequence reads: CASSLDRVDSGELFF. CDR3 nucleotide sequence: TGCGCCAGCAGCCTGGACAGGGTGGATTCCGGGGAGCTGTTTTTT.

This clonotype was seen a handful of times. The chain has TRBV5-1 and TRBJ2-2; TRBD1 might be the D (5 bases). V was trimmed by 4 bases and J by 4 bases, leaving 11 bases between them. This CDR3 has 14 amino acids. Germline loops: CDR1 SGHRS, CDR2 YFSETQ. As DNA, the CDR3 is TGCGCCAGCAGCACCGGACAAATCACCGGGGAGCTGTTTTTT. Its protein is CASSTGQITGELFF.

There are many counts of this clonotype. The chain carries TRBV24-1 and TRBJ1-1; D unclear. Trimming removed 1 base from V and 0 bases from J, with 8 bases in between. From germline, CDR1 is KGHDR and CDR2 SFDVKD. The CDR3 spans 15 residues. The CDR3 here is CATSDLDRLNTEAFF. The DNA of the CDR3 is TGTGCCACCAGTGATTTAGATCGATTGAACACTGAAGCTTTCTTT.

The CDR3 loop is CASGTHSGNTIYF. CDR3 nucleotides: TGTGCCAGCGGTACCCACTCTGGAAACACCATATATTTT. The V and J genes are TRBV12-3 or TRBV12-4 and TRBJ1-3; D call uncertain. This CDR3 region has 13 residues. V was clipped by 8 bases and J by 0 bases, with 8 bases between them.

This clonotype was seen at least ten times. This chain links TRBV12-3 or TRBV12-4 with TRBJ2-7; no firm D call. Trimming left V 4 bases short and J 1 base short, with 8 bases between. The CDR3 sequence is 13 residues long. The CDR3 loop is CASSYGPSYEQYF. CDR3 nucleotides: TGTGCCAGCAGTTATGGACCATCCTACGAGCAGTACTTC.

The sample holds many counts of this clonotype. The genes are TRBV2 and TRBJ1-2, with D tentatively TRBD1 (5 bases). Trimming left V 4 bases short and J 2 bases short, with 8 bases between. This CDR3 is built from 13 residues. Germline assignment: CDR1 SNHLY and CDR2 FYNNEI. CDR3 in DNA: TGTGCCAGCAGTGTCCGGGGGAACTATGGCTACACCTTC. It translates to CASSVRGNYGYTF.

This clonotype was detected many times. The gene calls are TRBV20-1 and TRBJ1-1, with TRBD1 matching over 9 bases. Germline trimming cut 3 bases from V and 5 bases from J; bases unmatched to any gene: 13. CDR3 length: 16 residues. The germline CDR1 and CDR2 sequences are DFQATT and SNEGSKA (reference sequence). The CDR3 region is CSARLPGQGGNTEAFF. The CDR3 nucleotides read TGCAGTGCTAGGCTACCGGGACAGGGAGGGAATACTGAAGCTTTCTTT.

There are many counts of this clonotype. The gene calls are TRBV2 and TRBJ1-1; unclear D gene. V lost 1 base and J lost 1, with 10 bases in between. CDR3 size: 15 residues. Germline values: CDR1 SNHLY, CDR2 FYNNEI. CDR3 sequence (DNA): TGTGCCAGCAGTGAAGTCGAGGTATGGAACACTGAAGCTTTCTTT. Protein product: CASSEVEVWNTEAFF.

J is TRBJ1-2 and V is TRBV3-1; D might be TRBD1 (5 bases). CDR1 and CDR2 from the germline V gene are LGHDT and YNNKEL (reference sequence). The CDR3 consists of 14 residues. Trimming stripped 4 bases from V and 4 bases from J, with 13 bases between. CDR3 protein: CASSPFGTVYGYTF. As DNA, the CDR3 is TGTGCCAGCAGCCCCTTCGGGACGGTCTATGGCTACACCTTC.

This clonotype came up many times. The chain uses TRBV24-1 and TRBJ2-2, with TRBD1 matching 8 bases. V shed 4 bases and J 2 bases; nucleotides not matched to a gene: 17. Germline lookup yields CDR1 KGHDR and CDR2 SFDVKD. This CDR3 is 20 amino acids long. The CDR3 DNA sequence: TGTGCCACCAGTGACCCTAGAACCTTTACAGGGGGGATTAACACCGGGGAGCTGTTTTTT. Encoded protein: CATSDPRTFTGGINTGELFF.

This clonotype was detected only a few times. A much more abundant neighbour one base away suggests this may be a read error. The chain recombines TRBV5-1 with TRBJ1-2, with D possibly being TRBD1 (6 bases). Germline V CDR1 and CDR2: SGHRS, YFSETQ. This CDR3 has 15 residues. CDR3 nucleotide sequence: TGCGCCAGCAGCTTGTCTACAGGGCTCGGCTATGGCTACGCCTTC. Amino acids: CASSLSTGLGYGYAF.

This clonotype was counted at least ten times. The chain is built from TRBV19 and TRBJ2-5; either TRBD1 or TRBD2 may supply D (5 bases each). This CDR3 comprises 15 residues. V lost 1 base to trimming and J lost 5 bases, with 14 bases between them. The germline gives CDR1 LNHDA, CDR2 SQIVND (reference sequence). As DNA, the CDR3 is TGTGCCAGTAGTATAGTTCGCGGCAGGGACGAGACCCAGTACTTC. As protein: CASSIVRGRDETQYF.

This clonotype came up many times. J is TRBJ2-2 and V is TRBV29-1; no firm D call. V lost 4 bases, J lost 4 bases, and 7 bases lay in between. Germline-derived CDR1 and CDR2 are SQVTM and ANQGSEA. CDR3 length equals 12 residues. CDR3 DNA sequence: TGCAGCGTTGCTGACACCACCGGGGAGCTGTTTTTT. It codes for CSVADTTGELFF.

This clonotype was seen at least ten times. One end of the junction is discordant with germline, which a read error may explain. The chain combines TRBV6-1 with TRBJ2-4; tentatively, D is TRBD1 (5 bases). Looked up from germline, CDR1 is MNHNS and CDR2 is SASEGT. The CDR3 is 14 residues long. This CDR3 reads CASSEVVPEDIKYF. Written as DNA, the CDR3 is TGTGCCAGCAGTGAAGTAGTCCCCGAGGACATTAAGTACTTC.

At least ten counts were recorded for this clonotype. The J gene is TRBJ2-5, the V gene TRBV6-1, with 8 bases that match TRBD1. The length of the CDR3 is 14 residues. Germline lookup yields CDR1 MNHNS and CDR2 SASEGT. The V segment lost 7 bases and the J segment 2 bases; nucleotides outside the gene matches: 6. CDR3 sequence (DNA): TGTGCCAGCATCTTGACAGGGGTTCAAGAGACCCAGTACTTC. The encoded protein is CASILTGVQETQYF.